A single sample is the source of the 30 T cell receptor beta chains below, sequenced in a study of radiotherapy plus CTLA-4 blockade in lung cancer (dated by TCRdb to 2016 to 2019). The library came from the immunoSEQ multiplex PCR assay. TCRdb provides this immuneACCESS table in a form limited to in-frame rearrangements. Some clones are lacking; in checked studies, under half of them reflect an unresolved V gene, and why the rest are absent is not known. The sample records 30,000 to 50,000 clones, roughly 73% of which are singletons. Of the sample, more than 20% falls within the top ten clones. The sequenced sample was peripheral blood, obtained from a patient treated with radiotherapy plus ipilimumab. The receptors here all came from a human donor with non-small cell lung cancer that progressed on radiotherapy plus ipilimumab.

This clone appeared a few times. This chain uses TRBV27 with TRBJ1-2; 7 nucleotides agree with TRBD1. The V segment lost 5 bases and the J segment 2 bases; nucleotides outside the gene matches: 8. Germline CDR1 and CDR2: MNHEY and SMNVEV (reference sequence). CDR3 size: 15 residues. CDR3 nucleotide sequence: TGTGCCAGCAGTCCTCGAGGAGGGGGCAACTATGGCTACACCTTC. This gives the protein CASSPRGGGNYGYTF.

This clone was found a few times. The CDR3 DNA sequence: TGTGCCAGCCGACCTCAGGGGCTCGGCGGGGAGCTGTTTTTT. It translates to CASRPQGLGGELFF. The gene calls are TRBV27 and TRBJ2-2; D may be TRBD1 (6 bases). Per the germline V gene, CDR1 is MNHEY and CDR2 is SMNVEV (reference sequence). CDR3 length: 14 amino acids. Trimming took off 8 bases at V and 7 bases at J, with 17 bases between the two ends.

The chain employs TRBV7-6 and TRBJ2-1; 12 bases map to TRBD2. V shed 5 bases and J 10 bases; nucleotides not matched to a gene: 12. The CDR3 spans 16 residues. Germline CDR1 and CDR2: SGHVS and FNYEAQ. The CDR3 protein is CASSPGGLAGGKEQFF. As DNA, the CDR3 is TGTGCCAGCAGCCCCGGAGGGCTAGCGGGGGGGAAAGAGCAGTTCTTC. The full variable domain, its missing parts supplied by reference TRBV7-6 and TRBJ2-1, is GAGVSQSPRYKVTKRGQDVALRCDPISGHVSLYWYRQALGQGPEFLTYFNYEAQQDKSGLPNDRFSAERPEGSISTLTIQRTEQRDSAMYRCASSPGGLAGGKEQFFGPGTRLTVL.

The chain uses TRBV7-4 and TRBJ2-1; 16 bases agree with TRBD2. Losses at the gene ends were 5 bases for V and 5 bases for J; bases not matched to a gene: 15. Germline values: CDR1 SGHVT, CDR2 SQSDAQ. The CDR3 contains 20 residues. The CDR3 DNA is TGTGCCAGCAGCACGAGACCGGGACTAGCGGGGGGGCCGCGAGACAATGAGCAGTTCTTC. It translates to CASSTRPGLAGGPRDNEQFF.

This clone turned up a few times. This chain joins TRBV6-6 and TRBJ2-3; maybe TRBD2 (5 bases). The CDR3 runs 15 residues. The germline V gene has CDR1 MNHNY and CDR2 SVGAGI (reference sequence). Trimming pared 4 bases from V and 0 bases from J, leaving 11 bases between. CDR3 region: CASSFRRASTDTQYF. For the CDR3, the DNA is TGTGCCAGCAGTTTTCGGCGGGCTAGCACAGATACGCAGTATTTT.

V usage is TRBV2 and J usage is TRBJ2-1; TRBD2 agrees at 8 bases. The CDR3 runs 14 residues. Germline loops: CDR1 SNHLY, CDR2 FYNNEI. V lost 6 bases to trimming and J lost 7 bases; unmatched junction nucleotides: 8. The CDR3 DNA follows: TGTGCCAGCAGCGATAGCGGGGCTCAGAATGAGCAGTTCTTC. Translation gives CASSDSGAQNEQFF.

The rearrangement uses TRBV2 and TRBJ2-2; D remains unclear. CDR1 is SNHLY, CDR2 FYNNEI, per germline. CDR3 length equals 15 residues. Trimming pared 6 bases from V and 4 bases from J, leaving 15 bases between. The CDR3 bases are TGTGCCAGCAGCCCCACCCCGACTTTCACCGGGGAGCTGTTTTTT. Residues: CASSPTPTFTGELFF.

CDR3 sequence: CASNLPGQGFEKLFF. The CDR3 bases are TGTGCCAGCAATTTACCGGGACAGGGGTTTGAAAAACTGTTTTTT. The chain couples TRBV6-1 to TRBJ1-4, with 10 bases identical to TRBD1. The germline CDR1 and CDR2 sequences are MNHNS and SASEGT. The CDR3 consists of 15 residues. V lost 7 bases to trimming and J lost 7 bases; unmatched junction nucleotides: 9.

The genes are TRBV2 and TRBJ2-7; tentative D call: TRBD1 (6 bases). The CDR3 consists of 13 residues. The ends were cut back, 4 bases at V and 2 bases at J, with 9 bases in the middle. CDR1 SNHLY and CDR2 FYNNEI come from the germline V gene. The CDR3 region has the DNA TGTGCCAGCAGTGTTCAGGGGCCCTACGAGCAGTACTTC. Translating gives CASSVQGPYEQYF.

Of note for this clone: Different DNA sequences within this sample yield the same CDR3. This chain joins TRBV29-1 and TRBJ1-1, with 11 bases that match TRBD1. The CDR3 runs 14 residues. V trimming: 7 bases; J trimming: 4 bases; junction bases outside the gene matches: 8. Germline V gives CDR1 SQVTM, CDR2 ANQGSEA. The CDR3 DNA sequence: TGCAGCGGCCGTCGGGGACAGGGGGGCACTGAAGCTTTCTTT. It is translated as CSGRRGQGGTEAFF.

In this sample, this clone turned up a few times. The V call is TRBV6-1, the J call TRBJ1-6; 8 nucleotides agree with TRBD1. Germline V CDR1 and CDR2: MNHNS, SASEGT. Trimming removed 3 bases from V and 5 bases from J; junction bases left unmatched: 6. This CDR3 contains 16 residues. The CDR3: CASSEGTGFDNSPLHF. The CDR3 nucleotides read TGTGCCAGCAGTGAGGGGACAGGTTTTGATAATTCACCCCTCCACTTT.

In its sample, this clone was seen a few times. The chain has TRBV7-8 and TRBJ2-7; a weak D match, TRBD2 (6 bases). V was shortened by 8 bases and J by 4 bases, with 15 bases between the two germline ends. Per the germline V gene, CDR1 is SGHVS and CDR2 is FQNEAQ. The CDR3 loop spans 13 amino acids. CDR3 DNA sequence: TGTGCCAGCGTTCGGGGACTGCAGTACGAGCAGTACTTC. Translated, it gives CASVRGLQYEQYF.

The rearrangement uses TRBV19 and TRBJ1-6; 9 bases agree with TRBD1. CDR1 is LNHDA and CDR2 is SQIVND in the germline V gene (reference sequence). V lost 5 bases to trimming and J lost 9 bases; unmatched junction nucleotides: 8. The CDR3 is 15 residues long. DNA for the CDR3: TGTGCCAGTAGTGCGACCGGGACAGGGACTTCACCCCTCCACTTT. Protein product: CASSATGTGTSPLHF. The whole variable domain, filled in from reference TRBV19 and TRBJ1-6, reads DGGITQSPKYLFRKEGQNVTLSCEQNLNHDAMYWYRQDPGQGLRLIYYSQIVNDFQKGDIAEGYSVSREKKESFPLTVTSAQKNPTAFYLCASSATGTGTSPLHFGNGTRLTVT.

The rearrangement joins TRBV9 to TRBJ2-7; 13 bases fit TRBD2. CDR3 length: 16 amino acids. Germline V CDR1 and CDR2: SGDLS, YYNGEE. J gave up 3 bases and V 3 bases, and 6 bases lay outside the gene matches. The CDR3 sequence is CASSAGTSGALYEQYF. The CDR3 nucleotides read TGTGCCAGCAGCGCCGGGACTAGCGGGGCCCTCTACGAGCAGTACTTC. Using reference TRBV9 and TRBJ2-7 for the parts outside the CDR3, the full variable domain is DSGVTQTPKHLITATGQRVTLRCSPRSGDLSVYWYQQSLDQGLQFLIQYYNGEERAKGNILERFSAQQFPDLHSELNLSSLELGDSALYFCASSAGTSGALYEQYFGPGTRLTVT.

V and J are TRBV7-9 and TRBJ1-2; D is unresolved. Trimming shortened V by 6 bases and J by 4 bases, and 9 bases separated the two germline ends. This CDR3 spans 12 amino acids. From germline, CDR1 is SEHNR and CDR2 FQNEAQ (reference sequence). The CDR3 nucleotides are TGTGCCAGCAGTATTGAGTTCTATGGCTACACCTTC. Its protein product is CASSIEFYGYTF.

This clone has a handful of counts. The chain employs TRBV5-4 and TRBJ2-7; 7 bases line up with TRBD1. The CDR3 is made up of 15 amino acids. J gave up 2 bases and V 4 bases, and 9 bases lay outside the gene matches. Germline CDR1 reads SGHNT; CDR2 reads YYREEE (reference sequence). The CDR3 DNA follows: TGTGCCAGCAGCCGCACCTCCCAGGGGGCCTACGAGCAGTACTTC. Translated: CASSRTSQGAYEQYF. The variable domain in full, completed from reference TRBV5-4 and TRBJ2-7, reads ETGVTQSPTHLIKTRGQQVTLRCSSQSGHNTVSWYQQALGQGPQFIFQYYREEENGRGNFPPRFSGLQFPNYSSELNVNALELDDSALYLCASSRTSQGAYEQYFGPGTRLTVT.

This clone was detected once. The chain carries TRBV7-3 and TRBJ2-3; D possibly corresponds to TRBD2 (5 bases). Trimming pared 5 bases from V and 4 bases from J, leaving 13 bases between. This CDR3 spans 14 amino acids. Germline V gene lookup returns CDR1 SGHTA and CDR2 FQGTGA. The CDR3 nucleotides are TGTGCCAGCAGCCCCTCGACTACCGCAGATACGCAGTATTTT. Protein: CASSPSTTADTQYF.

The chain employs TRBV15 and TRBJ2-1; TRBD2 matches at 10 bases. The ends lost 6 bases at V and 4 bases at J; junction bases unmatched: 3. Germline V gene lookup returns CDR1 LNHNV and CDR2 YYDKDF (reference sequence). The CDR3 consists of 14 residues. The DNA for the CDR3 is TGTGCCACCAGGGGACTAGCGACATACAATGAGCAGTTCTTC. It is translated as CATRGLATYNEQFF.

This clone was found a few times. The chain employs TRBV27 and TRBJ2-1; maybe TRBD2 (6 bases). From germline, CDR1 is MNHEY and CDR2 SMNVEV (reference sequence). The CDR3 loop spans 13 amino acids. The V end lost 2 bases, the J end lost 10 bases, and 12 bases lay between the germline ends. CDR3 bases: TGTGCCAGCAGTTTAAACGGGGAGGTAGAGCAGTTCTTC. It specifies CASSLNGEVEQFF.

The rearrangement links TRBV18 to TRBJ1-2; perhaps TRBD1 as D (6 bases). This CDR3 region has 13 residues. Looked up from germline, CDR1 is KGHSH and CDR2 is LQKENI. V dropped 4 bases and J dropped 2 bases, with 8 bases sitting between them. The CDR3 is CASSLDRNYGYTF. The DNA for the CDR3 is TGTGCCAGCTCACTCGACAGGAACTATGGCTACACCTTC.

The CDR3 is CSARVGEGYTF. CDR3 bases: TGCAGTGCTAGAGTCGGAGAAGGCTACACCTTC. V gene TRBV20-1 combines with J gene TRBJ1-2; D is unresolved. Germline V gene lookup returns CDR1 DFQATT and CDR2 SNEGSKA (reference sequence). The CDR3 spans 11 residues. V lost 1 base and J 8 bases, leaving 8 bases between the germline ends.

The gene calls are TRBV5-1 and TRBJ2-5; 7 nucleotides agree with TRBD1. Germline V lookup: CDR1 SGHRS, CDR2 YFSETQ. Trimming removed 4 bases from V and 1 base from J; junction bases left unmatched: 10. CDR3 length: 16 residues. As DNA, the CDR3 is TGCGCCAGCAGCGACTCCACAAGACAGGGCCAAGAGACCCAGTACTTC. It encodes CASSDSTRQGQETQYF.

The CDR3 here is CASSVVAGGTQYF. As DNA, the CDR3 is TGTGCCAGCAGCGTAGTCGCGGGGGGTACGCAGTATTTT. V is TRBV9 and J is TRBJ2-3; 8 bases map to TRBD2. The CDR3 contains 13 residues. Germline loops: CDR1 SGDLS, CDR2 YYNGEE. V lost 0 bases, J lost 8 bases, and 2 bases stayed unmatched.

The CDR3: CASSPITNSPLHF. The CDR3 nucleotides are TGTGCCAGCAGTCCTATTACGAATTCACCCCTCCACTTT. The V and J genes are TRBV27 and TRBJ1-6; D remains unclear. CDR1 is MNHEY and CDR2 is SMNVEV in the germline V gene (reference sequence). This CDR3 comprises 13 residues. V lost 5 bases and J 7 bases, leaving 9 bases between the germline ends.

This clone came up a few times. The genes are TRBV14 and TRBJ2-1; 7 nucleotides match TRBD1. Germline values: CDR1 SGHDN, CDR2 FVKESK. CDR3 length equals 14 residues. V lost 0 bases to trimming and J lost 9 bases; unmatched junction nucleotides: 5. The CDR3 protein is CASSQEWDSIEQFF. The CDR3, as DNA: TGTGCCAGCAGCCAAGAGTGGGACAGCATTGAGCAGTTCTTC.

The chain employs TRBV6-5 and TRBJ1-2; D is ambiguous. Germline CDR1 and CDR2: MNHEY and SVGAGI. The CDR3 is 11 residues long. The ends were cut back, 9 bases at V and 4 bases at J, with 9 bases in the middle. The CDR3 here is CASRGFYGYTF. DNA of the CDR3: TGTGCCAGTCGAGGATTCTATGGCTACACCTTC.

CDR3 DNA sequence: TGTGCCAGCAGTTATAGTACGTTCACAGATACGCAGTATTTT. Encoded protein: CASSYSTFTDTQYF. This chain connects TRBV6-5 to TRBJ2-3; D unclear. V was shortened by 3 bases and J by 2 bases, with 9 bases between the two germline ends. This CDR3 contains 14 residues. The germline CDR1 and CDR2 sequences are MNHEY and SVGAGI.

This chain joins TRBV27 and TRBJ1-3; D not resolved. This CDR3 is 15 amino acids long. Germline values: CDR1 MNHEY, CDR2 SMNVEV (reference sequence). The V end lost 1 base, the J end lost 2 bases, and 9 bases lay between the germline ends. For the CDR3, the DNA is TGTGCCAGCAGTTTATGGGCAGGCGCTGGAAACACCATATATTTT. Protein product: CASSLWAGAGNTIYF.

The table lists this clone with a few counts. The J gene is TRBJ1-2, the V gene TRBV4-3, with a possible D match to TRBD1 (6 bases). With 0 bases removed from V and 8 bases from J, the gap between germline ends came to 16 bases. The CDR3 is made up of 15 amino acids. In germline, CDR1 is LGHNA, CDR2 YSLEER. The chain's CDR3 is CASSQDRGARNGYTF. CDR3 coding DNA: TGCGCCAGCAGCCAAGATCGGGGGGCGCGAAACGGCTACACCTTC.

A single count supports this clone. The chain joins TRBV9 to TRBJ1-2, with D possibly matching TRBD1 (5 bases). The V and J ends lost 7 bases and 0 bases respectively, with 10 bases between them. CDR1 and CDR2 from the germline V gene are SGDLS and YYNGEE. The CDR3 is made up of 13 amino acids. CDR3 sequence reads: CASGAEANYGYTF. The CDR3 coding sequence is TGTGCCAGCGGGGCAGAAGCTAACTATGGCTACACCTTC.